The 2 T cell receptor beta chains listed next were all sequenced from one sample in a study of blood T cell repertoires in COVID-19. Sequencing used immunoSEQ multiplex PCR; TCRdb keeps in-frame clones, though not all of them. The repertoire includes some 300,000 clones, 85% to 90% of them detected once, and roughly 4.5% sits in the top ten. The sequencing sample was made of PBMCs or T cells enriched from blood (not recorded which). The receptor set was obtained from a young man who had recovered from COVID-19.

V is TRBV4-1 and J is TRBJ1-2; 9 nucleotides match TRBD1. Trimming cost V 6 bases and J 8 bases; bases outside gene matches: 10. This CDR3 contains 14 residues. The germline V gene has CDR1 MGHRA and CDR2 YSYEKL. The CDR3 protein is CASSFPGQGPGYTF. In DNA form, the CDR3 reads TGCGCCAGCAGTTTTCCGGGACAGGGCCCCGGCTACACCTTC.

CDR3 nucleotide sequence: TGTGCCAGCAGCCCCCTGGTAGCGGGGTATGGGGATGAGCAGTTCTTC. Translated, it gives CASSPLVAGYGDEQFF. The chain carries TRBV4-2 and TRBJ2-1; 8 bases are a match to TRBD2. CDR1 is LGHNA and CDR2 is YNFKEQ in the germline V gene. The CDR3 sequence is 16 residues long. V was clipped by 4 bases and J by 8 bases; unmatched bases: 13.